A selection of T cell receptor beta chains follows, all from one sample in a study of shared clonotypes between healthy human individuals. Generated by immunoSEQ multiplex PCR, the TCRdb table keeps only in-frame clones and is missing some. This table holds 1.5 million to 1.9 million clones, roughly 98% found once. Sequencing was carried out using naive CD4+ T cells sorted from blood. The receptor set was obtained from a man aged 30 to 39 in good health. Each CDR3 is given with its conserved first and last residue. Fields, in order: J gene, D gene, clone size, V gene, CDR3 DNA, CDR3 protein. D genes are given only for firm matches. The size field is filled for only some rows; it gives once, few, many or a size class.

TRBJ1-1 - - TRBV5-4 TGTGCCAGCAGCTTGCCCCCCGCGGACACTGAAGCTTTCTTT CASSLPPADTEAFF
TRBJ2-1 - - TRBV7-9 TGTGCCAGCAGCTTAGTAAATGTCGCCGGGAACGAGCAGTTCTTC CASSLVNVAGNEQFF
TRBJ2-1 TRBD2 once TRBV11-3 TGTGCCAGCAGCACCACTGGACTAGCCCACAATGAGCAGTTCTTC CASSTTGLAHNEQFF
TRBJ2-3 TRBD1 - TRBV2 TGTGCCAGCAGCCGGGACAGGGCGGCAGATACGCAGTATTTT CASSRDRAADTQYF
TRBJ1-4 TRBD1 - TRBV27 TGTGCCAGCAGTTCAGCAGGGGGTATAAGGGAAAAACTGTTTTTT CASSSAGGIREKLFF
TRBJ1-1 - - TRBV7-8 TGTGCCAGCAGCTGGGGACGGACGAAGAACACTGAAGCTTTCTTT CASSWGRTKNTEAFF
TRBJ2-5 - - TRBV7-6 TGTGCCAGCAGCCAGGGGCATGAGACCCAGTACTTC CASSQGHETQYF
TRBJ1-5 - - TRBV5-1 TGCGCCAGCAGCTTGGGTGGACTGATCAATCAGCCCCAGCATTTT CASSLGGLINQPQHF
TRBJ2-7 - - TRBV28 TGTGCCAGCAGTTTAAACCGTTTTGGCAGGGGCTACGAGCAGTACTTC CASSLNRFGRGYEQYF
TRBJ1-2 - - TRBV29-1 TGCAGCACTGACGCGTCAGCGCGTAACTATGGCTACACCTTC CSTDASARNYGYTF
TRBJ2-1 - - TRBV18 TGTGCCAGCTCACCCCTAGGGACTGGAGAGCAGTTCTTC CASSPLGTGEQFF
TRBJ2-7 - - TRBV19 TGTGCCAGTAGTATACAGGGACACGCCGCCTACGAGCAGTACTTC CASSIQGHAAYEQYF
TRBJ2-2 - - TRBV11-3 TGTGCCAGCAGCTATAGCGCCGAGAACACCGGGGAGCTGTTTTTT CASSYSAENTGELFF